These T cell receptor beta chains were read from a single sample in a study of T-cell reconstitution after alpha-beta-depleted transplantation in children. Using its own MiXCR run on the PCR reads, TCRdb lists one record per CDR3 protein. The sample records over 400,000 distinct CDR3 sequences, around 12% being singletons. Source: PBMCs from the stem cell graft donor, taken from the stem cell graft. The source of these receptors is a human donor who donated a stem cell graft to a child with combined immunodeficiency. Both conserved end residues are part of each CDR3.

v_gene	j_gene	CDR3aa
TRBV20-1	TRBJ2-1	CSARWTRGREQFF
TRBV19	TRBJ2-1	CASSMTATYNEQFF
TRBV10-3	TRBJ2-5	CAIRPGLAGGDQETQYF
TRBV12-3/TRBV12-4	TRBJ2-2	CASSPGLRTGELFF
TRBV29-1	TRBJ2-1	CSVALGGNEQFF
TRBV2	TRBJ2-1	CASSHQIRLGSYNEQFF
TRBV7-2	TRBJ2-5	CASSLVPAGGVETQYF
TRBV19	TRBJ1-2	CASKDRGEGYGYTF
TRBV12-3/TRBV12-4	TRBJ2-2	CASSFADTGELFF
TRBV11-2	TRBJ2-3	CASSTSTSGEIISTDTQYF
TRBV5-1	TRBJ2-5	CASSVMLLLAGGPVETQYF
TRBV12-3/TRBV12-4	TRBJ2-1	CASSLISGHEQFF
TRBV29-1	TRBJ1-1	CSVVHRQASTEAFF
TRBV4-2	TRBJ2-4	CASSQEGAKNIQYF
TRBV7-9	TRBJ1-1	CASSFPLDTEAFF
TRBV9	TRBJ2-5	CASSGETTQYF
TRBV20-1	TRBJ2-5	CSATVNRETQYF
TRBV6-1	TRBJ1-1	CASSGTGVRTEAFF
TRBV6-6	TRBJ1-4	CASSPPEPGKLFF
TRBV29-1	TRBJ2-5	CSGDRGEETQYF
TRBV4-1	TRBJ1-4	CASSVETAIEKLFF
TRBV4-3	TRBJ2-7	CASSQGTGGMYEQYF
TRBV6-1	TRBJ1-1	CASSPKKTFDTEAFF
TRBV24-1	TRBJ1-1	CATSDSGTGGTEAFF
TRBV7-8	TRBJ2-7	CASSLVSSRAYEQYF
TRBV30	TRBJ2-6	CAWGTLSLSGANVLTF
TRBV7-9	TRBJ2-1	CASSYRTSSLLDEQFF
TRBV9	TRBJ1-5	CASSPRADSNQPQHF
TRBV11-3	TRBJ2-7	CASSLRGLAPGYEQYF
TRBV6-5	TRBJ2-7	CASSYNVGRSTYEQYF
TRBV7-6	TRBJ1-1	CASSLEAQNTEAFF
TRBV11-2	TRBJ2-3	CASSQLGNTQYF
TRBV7-3	TRBJ2-2	CASSLMTPNTGELFF
TRBV28	TRBJ2-3	CASTGGGITDTQYF
TRBV15	TRBJ2-5	CATSRDTSGGRETQYF
TRBV15	TRBJ2-5	CATSREAGGPETQYF
TRBV9	TRBJ2-1	CASSPGGLAVEQFF
TRBV7-2	TRBJ2-1	CASSSFPRAWDEQFF
TRBV6-6	TRBJ2-7	CASRGSGYEQYF
TRBV10-3	TRBJ2-7	CAISANTYEQYF
TRBV29-1	TRBJ2-3	CSVDSTDTQYF
TRBV25-1	TRBJ2-7	CASSDPGSRYEQYF
TRBV29-1	TRBJ1-3	CSVDEGWTDRNTIYF
TRBV7-9	TRBJ1-1	CASSPPGIGRYAFF